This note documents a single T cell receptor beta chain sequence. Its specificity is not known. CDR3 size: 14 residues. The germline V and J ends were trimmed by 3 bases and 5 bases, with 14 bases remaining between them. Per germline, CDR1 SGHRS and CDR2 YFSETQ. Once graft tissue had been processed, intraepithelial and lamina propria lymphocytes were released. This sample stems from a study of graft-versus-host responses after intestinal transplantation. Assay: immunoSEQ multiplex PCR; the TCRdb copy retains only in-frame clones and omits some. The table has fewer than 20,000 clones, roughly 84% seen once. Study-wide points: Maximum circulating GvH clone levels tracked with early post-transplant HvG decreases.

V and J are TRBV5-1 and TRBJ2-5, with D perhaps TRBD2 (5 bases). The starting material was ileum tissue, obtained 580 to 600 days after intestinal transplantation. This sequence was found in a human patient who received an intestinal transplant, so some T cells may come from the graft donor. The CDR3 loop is CASSSRASTETQYF. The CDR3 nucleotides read TGCGCCAGCAGCTCTCGGGCTAGCACGGAGACCCAGTACTTC.